In its sample, the clone carrying this TCR beta chain was seen many times. The data derive from a study of blood T cells in healthy people across ages. The germline V gene has CDR1 MNHEY and CDR2 SMNVEV (reference sequence). CDR3 size: 16 residues. Trimming took off 4 bases at V and 0 bases at J, with 13 bases between the two ends. A second PCR of roughly 7 to 11 cycles used a sample-barcoded 5' primer and a J-beta primer mix. TCRdb reprocessed the 5' RACE reads via MiXCR and lists one record per CDR3 protein. Among hundreds of thousands of distinct CDR3 sequences listed, approximately 43% were seen once.

Sequenced sample: blood. The chain couples TRBV27 to TRBJ2-1, with unresolved D. The clonotype was recovered from a woman aged 60 to 75 in good health. CDR3 region: CASSYLDVSSYNEQFF. CDR3 coding DNA: TGTGCCAGCAGTTACCTGGACGTGAGCTCCTACAATGAGCAGTTCTTC.